This TCR beta chain was profiled in a study of graft-versus-host responses after intestinal transplantation. Looking at the study overall: Once they had received anti-thymocyte globulin induction, all recipients took tacrolimus and steroids for approximately 3 years.

As concerns this clone: What it binds is not known.

Generated by immunoSEQ multiplex PCR, the TCRdb table keeps only in-frame clones and is missing some. The table lists more than 70,000 clones, about nine tenths of them singletons. This CDR3 region has 15 residues. V lost 0 bases and J 8 bases, leaving 15 bases between the germline ends. CDR1 is SGHRS, CDR2 YFSETQ, per germline. This sequence joins TRBV5-1 and TRBJ1-5; a possible D gene is TRBD1 (6 bases). Sequencing used unstimulated CD8+ T cells sorted from spleen or lymph node cells, obtained before transplant. This TCR came from a human donor who was the organ donor for an intestinal transplant. The CDR3 sequence: CASSLGQALSEPQHF. The CDR3 DNA reads TGCGCCAGCAGCTTGGGACAGGCCCTAAGTGAGCCCCAGCATTTT.